Listed below are T cell receptor beta chains from one sample, sequenced in a study of TIL therapy for anti-PD-1-resistant metastatic lung cancer. Profiled with immunoSEQ multiplex PCR; TCRdb holds only in-frame clones, not every one. The sample shows about 52,000 clones, around three quarters of them seen only once. The source was blood, collected at baseline. Source of these receptors: a woman aged 30-79 years with non-small cell lung cancer. Each CDR3 is given with its conserved first and last residue.

J | length | V | CDR3
TRBJ1-5 | 11 | TRBV11-3 | CDPGALQPQHF
TRBJ2-3 | 13 | TRBV19 | CASSIGSGDTQYF
TRBJ1-2 | 14 | TRBV29-1 | CSVEVLSQSYGYTF
TRBJ1-2 | 14 | TRBV4-3 | CASSQQTGNYGYTF
TRBJ1-4 | 14 | TRBV28 | CASSLGQGAEKLFF
TRBJ1-1 | 13 | TRBV6-5 | CASSYPGGTEAFF
TRBJ1-2 | 15 | TRBV4-2 | CASSQDPGANYGYTF
TRBJ2-3 | 14 | TRBV6-5 | CASRLAQSTDTQYF
TRBJ2-5 | 12 | TRBV6-5 | CASSSLSETQYF
TRBJ2-3 | 16 | TRBV2 | CASSGYYRDRTDTQYF
TRBJ2-1 | 17 | TRBV11-1 | CASSLTPGTSGWNEQFF
TRBJ2-7 | 15 | TRBV5-4 | CASSPQVAGSYEQYF
TRBJ1-6 | 16 | TRBV19 | CASSTSRGQGNSPLHF
TRBJ1-2 | 16 | TRBV5-6 | CASSPNKGGSDNGYTF
TRBJ1-3 | 15 | TRBV9 | CASSEGGAPGNTIYF
TRBJ2-7 | 17 | TRBV28 | CASSLSIVKGVNYEQYF
TRBJ2-1 | 10 | TRBV20-1 | CSASSTEQFF
TRBJ2-5 | 14 | TRBV6-1 | CASMRFRTQETQYF
TRBJ1-5 | 14 | TRBV7-6 | CASSCTGTRQPQHF
TRBJ1-2 | 14 | TRBV5-1 | CASSRTGTGYGYTF
TRBJ2-7 | 14 | TRBV7-9 | CASSSDRGGREQYF
TRBJ2-3 | 15 | TRBV5-4 | CASSGETSGADTQYF
TRBJ1-2 | 13 | TRBV30 | CAWSVSQFYGYTF
TRBJ2-3 | 15 | TRBV12-5 | CASGPAGGKGDTQYF
TRBJ2-3 | 14 | TRBV27 | CASSFEGTADTQYF
TRBJ2-7 | 14 | TRBV19 | CASRGTSAPGEQYF
TRBJ1-2 | 14 | TRBV29-1 | CSVPDRAANYGYTF
TRBJ2-1 | 15 | TRBV4-1 | CASSQEQTLYNEQFF
TRBJ2-7 | 15 | TRBV10-3 | CAISELRDRGYEQYF
TRBJ1-1 | 13 | TRBV10-1 | CASKTGPDTEAFF
TRBJ2-2 | 14 | TRBV19 | CASSPGHPTGELFF
TRBJ2-7 | 16 | TRBV28 | CASSLGSQGEIYEQYF
TRBJ2-1 | 15 | TRBV2 | CASSVRVAPGNEQFF
TRBJ1-1 | 11 | TRBV20-1 | CSARQDTEAFF
TRBJ2-4 | 13 | TRBV5-1 | CASSLGSSNIQYF
NA | 16 | TRBV4-3 | CASSQDRTERTYEQYF
TRBJ1-1 | 13 | TRBV2 | CAILAGSSTEAFF
TRBJ2-2 | 13 | TRBV7-9 | CASSLAGTGELFF
TRBJ2-7 | 16 | TRBV28 | CASCSTGEQNSYEQYF
TRBJ1-6 | 17 | TRBV4-1 | CASSQDKWGAHNSPLHF
TRBJ1-2 | 14 | TRBV11-2 | CASSPTPGFHGYTF